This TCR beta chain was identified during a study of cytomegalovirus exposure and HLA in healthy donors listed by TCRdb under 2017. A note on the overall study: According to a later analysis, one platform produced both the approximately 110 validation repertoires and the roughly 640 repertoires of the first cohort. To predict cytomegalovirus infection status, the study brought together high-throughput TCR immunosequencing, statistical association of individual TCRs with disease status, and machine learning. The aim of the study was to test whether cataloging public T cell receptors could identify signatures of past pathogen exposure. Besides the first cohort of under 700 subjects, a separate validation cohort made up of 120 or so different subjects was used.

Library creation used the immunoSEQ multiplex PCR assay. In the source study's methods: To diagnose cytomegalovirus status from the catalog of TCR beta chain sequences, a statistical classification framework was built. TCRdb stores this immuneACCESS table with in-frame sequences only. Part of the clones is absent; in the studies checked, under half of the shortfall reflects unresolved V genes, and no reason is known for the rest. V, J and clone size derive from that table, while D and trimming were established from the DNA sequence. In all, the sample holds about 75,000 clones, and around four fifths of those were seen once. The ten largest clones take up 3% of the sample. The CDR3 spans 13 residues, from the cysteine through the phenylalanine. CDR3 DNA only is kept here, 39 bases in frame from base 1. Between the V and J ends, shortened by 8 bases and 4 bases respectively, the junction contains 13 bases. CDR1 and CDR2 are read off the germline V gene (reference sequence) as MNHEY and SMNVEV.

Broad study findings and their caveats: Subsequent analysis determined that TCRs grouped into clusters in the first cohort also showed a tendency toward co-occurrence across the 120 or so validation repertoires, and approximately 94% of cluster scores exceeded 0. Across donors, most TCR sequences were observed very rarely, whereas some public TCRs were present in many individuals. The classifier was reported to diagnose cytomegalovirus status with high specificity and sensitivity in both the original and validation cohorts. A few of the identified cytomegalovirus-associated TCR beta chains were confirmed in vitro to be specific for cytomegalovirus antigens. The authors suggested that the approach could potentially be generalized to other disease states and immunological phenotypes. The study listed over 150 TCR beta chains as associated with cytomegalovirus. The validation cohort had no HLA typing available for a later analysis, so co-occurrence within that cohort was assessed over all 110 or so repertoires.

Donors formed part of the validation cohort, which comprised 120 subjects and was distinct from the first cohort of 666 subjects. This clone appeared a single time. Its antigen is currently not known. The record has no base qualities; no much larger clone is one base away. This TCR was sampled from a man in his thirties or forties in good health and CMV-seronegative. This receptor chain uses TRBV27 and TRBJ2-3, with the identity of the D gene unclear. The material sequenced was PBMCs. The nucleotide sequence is TGTGCCAGCCACCGACGAGGTGCAGATACGCAGTATTTT. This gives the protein CASHRRGADTQYF.